This TCR beta chain was sequenced in a study of siplizumab effects on memory and regulatory T cells. Findings and caveats of the study: The alloreactive clones that mapped to unstimulated subsets made up only a minor fraction. Both greater diversity than memory cells and a major contribution to the alloresponse seemed to characterize naive T cells.

TCRdb's copy holds only in-frame clones and misses some; the assay was immunoSEQ multiplex PCR. Seen here are about 80,000 clones, just under 95% observed once, and the top ten hold around 18%. Of note for this clone: No antigen is known for it.

CDR3 length equals 12 residues. CDR1 is PRHDT and CDR2 is FYEKMQ in the germline V gene (reference sequence). V lost 5 bases, J lost 7 bases, and 8 bases lay in between. Sequenced: CD8+ T cells sorted from blood. The clonotype was recovered from a human donor in good health. The genes are TRBV13 and TRBJ2-2; D gene unclear. CDR3 nucleotides: TGTGCCAGCAGCGAATTGGGCGGGGAGCTGTTTTTT. Amino acid sequence: CASSELGGELFF.